This T cell receptor beta chain emerged from a study of T cell responses to AZD1222 COVID-19 vaccine. Study in general: Analyses pooled second doses at about 4 or about 12 weeks. The study's findings and limits: It should be noted that donors were predominantly white British and more often female, and clonal diversity was possibly underestimated. Recipients of AZD1222 seropositive at baseline numbered only five or six. Spike-wide coverage was observed for vaccine-associated CD4 TCRs, with dominant responses at 160-218 and 743-854.

Assay used: immunoSEQ multiplex PCR; TCRdb lists only in-frame clones, some missing. The repertoire holds about 180,000 clones, with approximately 86% as singletons. Note on this clone: What it recognizes is unknown.

V lost 4 bases to trimming and J lost 2 bases, with 17 bases between them. This CDR3 has 16 residues. Germline-derived CDR1 and CDR2 are SNHLY and FYNNEI. The material was peripheral blood, obtained on day 0 of AZD1222 vaccination. This rearrangement joins TRBV2 to TRBJ1-1; no reliable D call. This sequence originates from an adult in good health. In nucleotides, the CDR3 is TGTGCCAGCAGTGTTAGGGCACGAGGTGGTAACACTGAAGCTTTCTTT. Amino acid sequence: CASSVRARGGNTEAFF.